Here is one T cell receptor (beta chain) with its context. The antigen is unknown. Method: immunoSEQ multiplex PCR; TCRdb's copy keeps in-frame clones and lacks some. The table has about 27,000 clones, around nine tenths seen once. This entry comes from a study of OX40 agonist ivuxolimab in advanced cancers. Trimming took off 4 bases at V and 6 bases at J, with 21 bases between the two ends. In germline, CDR1 is SNHLY, CDR2 FYNNEI. The CDR3 contains 17 residues. Study observations and caveats: Among the lowest levels of clonal expansion were found in partial responders at 0.1-3.0 mg/kg. Within 6 weeks, CD4+ and CD8+ blood T cells expanded clonally at 0.1 to 3.0 mg/kg.

The origin of this receptor is an adult with an advanced solid tumor such as melanoma, head and neck, liver or kidney cancer. V is TRBV2 and J is TRBJ2-2, with D tentatively TRBD1 (6 bases). This specimen was CD4+ or CD8+ T cells sorted from blood, taken in a trial of the OX40 agonist ivuxolimab. The CDR3 here is CASSGESGLGGSGELFF. The CDR3 DNA is TGTGCCAGCAGTGGGGAGAGCGGTTTAGGGGGATCCGGGGAGCTGTTTTTT.